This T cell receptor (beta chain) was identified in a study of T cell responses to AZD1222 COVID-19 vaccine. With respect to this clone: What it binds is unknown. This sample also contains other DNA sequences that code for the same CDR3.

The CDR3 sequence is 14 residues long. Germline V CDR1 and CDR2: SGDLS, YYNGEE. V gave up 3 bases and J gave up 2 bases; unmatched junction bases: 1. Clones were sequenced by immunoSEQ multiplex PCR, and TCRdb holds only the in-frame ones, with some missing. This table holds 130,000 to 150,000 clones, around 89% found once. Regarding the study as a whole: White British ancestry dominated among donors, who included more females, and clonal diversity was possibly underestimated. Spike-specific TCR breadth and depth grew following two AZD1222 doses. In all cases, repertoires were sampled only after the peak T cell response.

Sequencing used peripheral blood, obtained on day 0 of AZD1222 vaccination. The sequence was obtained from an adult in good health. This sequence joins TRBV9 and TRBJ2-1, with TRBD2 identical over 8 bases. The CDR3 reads CASSAGGTYNEQFF. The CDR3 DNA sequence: TGTGCCAGCAGCGCGGGGGGGACCTACAATGAGCAGTTCTTC.